A single sample gave rise to the 28 T cell receptor beta chains below, sequenced in a study of control samples from healthy donors and cancer patients. Clones were read by immunoSEQ multiplex PCR, and TCRdb kept only the in-frame ones, dropping some. This table holds roughly 370,000 clones, around 90% found once. Sample: PBMCs. These receptors were obtained from a man aged 35 to 55 with head and neck cancer.

The CDR3 here is CASSLEGQESDTQYF. CDR3 coding DNA: TGTGCCAGCAGCTTAGAGGGCCAGGAGTCAGATACGCAGTATTTT. The V call is TRBV7-2, the J call TRBJ2-3; no firm D call. In germline, CDR1 is SGHTA, CDR2 FQGNSA. V was clipped by 1 base and J by 4 bases, with 12 bases between them. The length of the CDR3 is 15 residues.

The chain joins TRBV28 to TRBJ1-5; D not resolved. V lost 3 bases to trimming and J lost 7 bases, with 13 bases between them. The CDR3 contains 14 residues. Germline V gene lookup returns CDR1 MDHEN and CDR2 SYDVKM. CDR3 DNA: TGTGCCAGCAGTTTCTACTCGGGGTCGCAGCCCCAGCATTTT. The encoded protein is CASSFYSGSQPQHF.

The V gene is TRBV25-1, the J gene TRBJ2-1; tentative D call: TRBD2 (5 bases). Germline-derived CDR1 and CDR2 are MGHDK and SYGVNS. The V end lost 5 bases, the J end lost 6 bases, and 11 bases lay between the germline ends. The CDR3 covers 13 residues. The CDR3 loop is CASSMVEGNEQFF. The DNA of the CDR3 is TGTGCCAGCAGTATGGTTGAGGGCAATGAGCAGTTCTTC. Combining the CDR3 with reference TRBV25-1 and TRBJ2-1 gives the whole variable domain EADIYQTPRYLVIGTGKKITLECSQTMGHDKMYWYQQDPGMELHLIHYSYGVNSTEKGDLSSESTVSRIRTEHFPLTLESARPSHTSQYLCASSMVEGNEQFFGPGTRLTVL.

The V and J genes are TRBV14 and TRBJ1-1; 8 bases map to TRBD1. Germline V gene lookup returns CDR1 SGHDN and CDR2 FVKESK. The trim removed 0 bases at V and 10 bases at J, leaving 16 bases unmatched. The CDR3 sequence is 17 residues long. CDR3 residues: CASSQDEGRTGRKGAFF. The CDR3 DNA follows: TGTGCCAGCAGCCAAGATGAGGGACGGACAGGGCGTAAAGGAGCTTTCTTT.

Only a few counts were recorded for this clone. The chain uses TRBV7-6 and TRBJ2-3; TRBD2 agrees at 7 bases. After removal of 1 base from V and 4 bases from J, the junction contained 8 bases not matched to a gene. The CDR3 covers 16 residues. CDR1 SGHVS and CDR2 FNYEAQ come from the germline V gene. CDR3 DNA sequence: TGTGCCAGCAGCTTAGAGGGTAGCGGGTTATCAGATACGCAGTATTTT. The encoded protein is CASSLEGSGLSDTQYF. The variable domain in full, completed from reference TRBV7-6 and TRBJ2-3, reads GAGVSQSPRYKVTKRGQDVALRCDPISGHVSLYWYRQALGQGPEFLTYFNYEAQQDKSGLPNDRFSAERPEGSISTLTIQRTEQRDSAMYRCASSLEGSGLSDTQYFGPGTRLTVL.

This chain connects TRBV5-1 to TRBJ2-5; D not certain. V was shortened by 4 bases and J by 2 bases, with 3 bases between the two germline ends. CDR1 and CDR2 (germline): SGHRS, YFSETQ. The CDR3 is made up of 11 amino acids. CDR3 protein: CASSKQETQYF. CDR3 bases: TGCGCCAGCAGCAAACAAGAGACCCAGTACTTC. The full variable domain, with the rest looked up from reference TRBV5-1 and TRBJ2-5, is KAGVTQTPRYLIKTRGQQVTLSCSPISGHRSVSWYQQTPGQGLQFLFEYFSETQRNKGNFPGRFSGRQFSNSRSEMNVSTLELGDSALYLCASSKQETQYFGPGTRLLVL.

The chain combines TRBV7-3 with TRBJ1-6; tentatively, D is TRBD1 (6 bases). CDR3 size: 14 residues. V lost 2 bases to trimming and J lost 9 bases, with 11 bases between them. Germline-derived CDR1 and CDR2 are SGHTA and FQGTGA. This CDR3 is CASSLGTMGSPLHF. The CDR3 region has the DNA TGTGCCAGCAGCTTAGGGACAATGGGTTCACCCCTCCACTTT.

V and J are TRBV24-1 and TRBJ2-2; no clear D. V dropped 7 bases and J dropped 2 bases, with 7 bases sitting between them. From germline, CDR1 is KGHDR and CDR2 SFDVKD. The CDR3 runs 13 residues. This chain's CDR3 is CATRQPNTGELFF. In nucleotides, the CDR3 is TGTGCCACCAGGCAGCCAAACACCGGGGAGCTGTTTTTT.

The chain has TRBV5-8 and TRBJ2-5; D remains ambiguous. V dropped 0 bases and J dropped 2 bases, with 14 bases sitting between them. CDR3 length equals 16 residues. CDR1 is SGHTS, CDR2 YDEGEE, per germline. As DNA, the CDR3 is TGTGCCAGCAGCTTGGTCGCGAGTCCTCGTCAAGAGACCCAGTACTTC. Amino acids: CASSLVASPRQETQYF.

The V and J genes are TRBV29-1 and TRBJ2-3, with D maybe TRBD1 (6 bases). Trimming took 0 bases from V and 5 from J, leaving 27 bases between them. The CDR3 covers 19 residues. Germline CDR1 and CDR2: SQVTM and ANQGSEA. CDR3 DNA sequence: TGCAGCGTTGAAGAAACGCAGGGGCTCCAGGGGATCTCAGTAGATACGCAGTATTTT. Amino acid sequence: CSVEETQGLQGISVDTQYF.

The chain links TRBV6-5 to TRBJ1-5; D is uncertain. This CDR3 is built from 13 residues. The germline V and J ends were trimmed by 2 bases and 5 bases, with 7 bases remaining between them. Germline V lookup: CDR1 MNHEY, CDR2 SVGAGI. The CDR3, as DNA: TGTGCCAGCAGTTACGACGGTTATCAGCCCCAGCATTTT. Amino acids: CASSYDGYQPQHF.

To note about this clone: This CDR3 is also generated by other DNA sequences in the sample. The CDR3, as DNA: TGTGCCAGCAGCCCGAAAGGTTCTTACGAGCAGTACTTC. Its translation is CASSPKGSYEQYF. The gene calls are TRBV3-1 (or the pseudogene TRBV3-2) and TRBJ2-7, with D unresolved. V was trimmed by 4 bases and J by 4 bases, leaving 11 bases between them. The CDR3 spans 13 residues. Germline CDR1 reads LGHDT; CDR2 reads YNNKEL (reference sequence).

The chain recombines TRBV27 with TRBJ2-7; D might be TRBD2 (6 bases). Germline values: CDR1 MNHEY, CDR2 SMNVEV (reference sequence). V dropped 6 bases and J dropped 3 bases, with 15 bases sitting between them. CDR3 length: 14 amino acids. Written as DNA, the CDR3 is TGTGCCAGCAGCCCCGGGACTCTAGACTACGAGCAGTACTTC. This gives the protein CASSPGTLDYEQYF.

V usage is TRBV30 and J usage is TRBJ2-7; TRBD1 matches at 9 bases. With V trimmed by 1 base and J by 0 bases, 7 bases remained unmatched. This CDR3 has 16 residues. Germline V CDR1 and CDR2: GTSNPN, SVGIG (reference sequence). CDR3 region: CAWSAGQGSYSYEQYF. DNA for the CDR3: TGTGCCTGGAGTGCAGGACAGGGGTCCTACTCCTACGAGCAGTACTTC. The full variable domain, completed using reference TRBV30 and TRBJ2-7, is SQTIHQWPATLVQPVGSPLSLECTVEGTSNPNLYWYRQAAGRGLQLLFYSVGIGQISSEVPQNLSASRPQDRQFILSSKKLLLSDSGFYLCAWSAGQGSYSYEQYFGPGTRLTVT.

The CDR3, as DNA: TGTGCCAGCAGTTTACGAGGGCGGTTGGGCGATCAGCCCCAGCATTTT. Protein: CASSLRGRLGDQPQHF. V is TRBV27 and J is TRBJ1-5, with D hard to call. CDR1 and CDR2 (germline): MNHEY, SMNVEV (reference sequence). This CDR3 is built from 16 residues. The V end lost 2 bases, the J end lost 5 bases, and 16 bases lay between the germline ends.

The chain has TRBV5-6 and TRBJ1-1, with D uncertain. Germline CDR1 and CDR2: SGHDT and YYEEEE. Trimming took off 0 bases at V and 6 bases at J, with 9 bases between the two ends. CDR3 size: 13 residues. The CDR3 coding sequence is TGTGCCAGCAGCTTGGGAGGTCTGCCTGAAGCTTTCTTT. Protein sequence: CASSLGGLPEAFF.

The chain carries TRBV7-3 and TRBJ2-3, with a weak D call TRBD2 (6 bases). The CDR3 is made up of 15 amino acids. V was trimmed by 2 bases and J by 2 bases, leaving 11 bases between them. Per the germline V gene, CDR1 is SGHTA and CDR2 is FQGTGA. CDR3 sequence: CASSLYRGNTDTQYF. The DNA for the CDR3 is TGTGCCAGCAGCTTATATCGGGGGAACACAGATACGCAGTATTTT.

V gene TRBV7-9 combines with J gene TRBJ2-2; D uncertain. The germline V gene encodes CDR1 SEHNR and CDR2 FQNEAQ (reference sequence). Trimming removed 5 bases from V and 7 bases from J, with 11 bases in between. The CDR3 totals 13 residues. In DNA, the CDR3 is TGTGCCAGCAGCAAAACGGTGATCGGGGAGCTGTTTTTT. Its protein product is CASSKTVIGELFF.

V usage is TRBV28 and J usage is TRBJ1-3; D gene uncertain. The CDR3 spans 13 residues. Germline V gene lookup returns CDR1 MDHEN and CDR2 SYDVKM. Trimming stripped 7 bases from V and 4 bases from J, with 11 bases between. The CDR3 DNA sequence: TGTGCCAGCACCACCATGGTCGGAAACACCATATATTTT. Protein product: CASTTMVGNTIYF.

Concerning this clone itself: A read error may produce the germline difference seen at one junction end. V is TRBV25-1 and J is TRBJ1-2; D not resolved. The V gene's germline CDR1 is MGHDK and CDR2 SYGVNS. The CDR3 has 12 residues. The CDR3 region is CASSPLSGSSAF. The DNA of the CDR3 is TGTGCCAGCAGTCCCCTCAGCGGGTCATCGGCCTTC.

In its sample, this clone was seen once. This chain links TRBV6-5 with TRBJ2-7; D unclear. V lost 6 bases and J lost 7, with 16 bases in between. CDR1 is MNHEY and CDR2 is SVGAGI in the germline V gene. The CDR3 spans 13 residues. The CDR3 coding sequence is TGTGCCAGCAGCTTCCAGGCGGCGCGGGAGCAGTACTTC. It yields the protein CASSFQAAREQYF.

This chain links TRBV9 with TRBJ1-2; D perhaps matches TRBD1 (5 bases). CDR3 length: 14 amino acids. CDR1 and CDR2 from the germline V gene are SGDLS and YYNGEE. Trimming removed 1 base from V and 7 bases from J, with 14 bases in between. CDR3 sequence (DNA): TGTGCCAGCAGCGTAAACTCAGGGATGGGTGGCTACACCTTC. Translated, it gives CASSVNSGMGGYTF.

This clone has only one observation. The chain links TRBV15 to TRBJ2-2; unclear D gene. The ends were cut back, 1 base at V and 4 bases at J, with 13 bases in the middle. CDR3 length: 16 amino acids. Germline lookup yields CDR1 LNHNV and CDR2 YYDKDF (reference sequence). The CDR3 DNA follows: TGTGCCACCAGCAGAGTCCGGGTGAACGGCACCGGGGAGCTGTTTTTT. This gives the protein CATSRVRVNGTGELFF.

The J gene is TRBJ1-6, the V gene TRBV6-6; the D is unclear. Trimming shortened V by 6 bases and J by 7 bases, and 10 bases separated the two germline ends. The CDR3 spans 13 residues. Per the germline V gene, CDR1 is MNHNY and CDR2 is SVGAGI (reference sequence). This chain's CDR3 is CASSPLGNSPLHF. Here the CDR3 DNA reads TGTGCCAGCAGCCCCCTCGGGAATTCACCCCTCCACTTT.

This clone has only one observation. The genes are TRBV11-2 and TRBJ2-2, with D unresolved. The CDR3 contains 12 residues. Trimming stripped 1 base from V and 7 bases from J, with 4 bases between. CDR1 SGHAT and CDR2 FQNNGV come from the germline V gene. The CDR3 region is CASSLVGGELFF. As DNA, the CDR3 is TGTGCCAGCAGCTTAGTTGGCGGGGAGCTGTTTTTT.

This chain connects TRBV4-1 to TRBJ2-5; either TRBD1 or TRBD2 may fit D (5 bases each). The germline gives CDR1 MGHRA, CDR2 YSYEKL. The germline V and J ends were trimmed by 4 bases and 5 bases, with 11 bases remaining between them. CDR3 length: 13 amino acids. The chain's CDR3 is CASSPRGGETQYF. CDR3 in DNA: TGCGCCAGCAGCCCGAGGGGCGGCGAGACCCAGTACTTC.

This rearrangement joins TRBV25-1 to TRBJ1-2; D is perhaps TRBD1 (5 bases). This CDR3 is 14 amino acids long. Trimming stripped 4 bases from V and 4 bases from J, with 13 bases between. Per germline, CDR1 MGHDK and CDR2 SYGVNS. The CDR3 spells CASSVGGVSYGYTF. CDR3 nucleotides: TGTGCCAGCAGTGTGGGGGGAGTTTCCTATGGCTACACCTTC.

The chain links TRBV24-1 to TRBJ2-5, with D uncertain. CDR1 is KGHDR, CDR2 SFDVKD, per germline. The CDR3 extends over 15 amino acids. V was clipped by 7 bases and J by 2 bases, with 16 bases between them. As DNA, the CDR3 is TGTGCCACCAGCTACCCCACGGGCGGTCAAGAGACCCAGTACTTC. Amino acid sequence: CATSYPTGGQETQYF.